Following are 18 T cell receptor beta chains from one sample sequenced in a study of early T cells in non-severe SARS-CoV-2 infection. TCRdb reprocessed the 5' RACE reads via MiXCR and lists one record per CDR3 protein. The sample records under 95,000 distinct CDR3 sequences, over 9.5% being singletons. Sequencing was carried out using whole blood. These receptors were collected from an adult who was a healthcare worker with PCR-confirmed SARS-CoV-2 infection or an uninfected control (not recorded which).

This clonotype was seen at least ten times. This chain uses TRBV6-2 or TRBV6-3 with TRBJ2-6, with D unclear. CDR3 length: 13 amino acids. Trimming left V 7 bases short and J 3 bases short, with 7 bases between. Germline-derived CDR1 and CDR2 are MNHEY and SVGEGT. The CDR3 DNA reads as TGTGCCAGCACCCCTGATGGGGCCAACGTCCTGACTTTC. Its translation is CASTPDGANVLTF.

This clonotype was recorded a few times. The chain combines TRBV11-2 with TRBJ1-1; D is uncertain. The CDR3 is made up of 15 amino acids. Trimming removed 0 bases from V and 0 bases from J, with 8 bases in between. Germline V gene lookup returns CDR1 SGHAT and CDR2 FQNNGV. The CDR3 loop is CASSLDGRMNTEAFF. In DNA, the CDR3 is TGTGCCAGCAGCTTAGATGGTAGGATGAACACTGAAGCTTTCTTT. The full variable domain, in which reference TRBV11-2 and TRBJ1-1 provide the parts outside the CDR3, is EAGVAQSPRYKIIEKRQSVAFWCNPISGHATLYWYQQILGQGPKLLIQFQNNGVVDDSQLPKDRFSAERLKGVDSTLKIQPAKLEDSAVYLCASSLDGRMNTEAFFGQGTRLTVV.

The CDR3 DNA sequence: TGTGCCAGCAGCTTGGATCGATGGGCTGGGGCCAACGTCCTGACTTTC. It codes for CASSLDRWAGANVLTF. The rearrangement joins TRBV5-6 to TRBJ2-6; the D is unclear. The CDR3 spans 16 residues. Germline CDR1 reads SGHDT; CDR2 reads YYEEEE. V was clipped by 0 bases and J by 2 bases, with 9 bases between them.

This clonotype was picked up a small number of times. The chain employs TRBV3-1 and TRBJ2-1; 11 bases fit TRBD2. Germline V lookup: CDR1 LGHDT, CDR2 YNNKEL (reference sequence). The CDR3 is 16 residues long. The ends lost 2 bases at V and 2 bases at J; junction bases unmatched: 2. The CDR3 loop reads CASSQTSGRPYNEQFF. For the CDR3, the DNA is TGTGCCAGCAGCCAAACTAGCGGGAGACCCTACAATGAGCAGTTCTTC.

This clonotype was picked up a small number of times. The DNA of the CDR3 is TGTGCCAGCAGTATCTTGGAGGGGGACAGGTCCTACGAGCAGTACTTC. As protein: CASSILEGDRSYEQYF. This chain links TRBV28 with TRBJ2-7, with 8 bases matching TRBD1. Germline V gives CDR1 MDHEN, CDR2 SYDVKM. The J segment lost 1 base and the V segment lost 5 bases, leaving 10 bases of the junction unmatched. This CDR3 region has 16 residues.

In nucleotides, the CDR3 is TGCAGCGTTCCCCTCGGTCGCGGGAGGATGAATGAGCAGTTCTTC. This sequence encodes CSVPLGRGRMNEQFF. The rearrangement uses TRBV29-1 and TRBJ2-1; TRBD2 aligns across 8 bases. V trimming: 5 bases; J trimming: 7 bases; junction bases outside the gene matches: 13. CDR1 SQVTM and CDR2 ANQGSEA come from the germline V gene. CDR3 length: 15 amino acids.

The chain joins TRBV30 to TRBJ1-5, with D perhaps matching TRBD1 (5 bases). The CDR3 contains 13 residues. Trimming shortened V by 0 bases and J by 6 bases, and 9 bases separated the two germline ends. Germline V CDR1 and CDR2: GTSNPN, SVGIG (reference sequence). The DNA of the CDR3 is TGTGCCTGGAGTGTAGCCGGGGGTCAGCCCCAGCATTTT. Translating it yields CAWSVAGGQPQHF.

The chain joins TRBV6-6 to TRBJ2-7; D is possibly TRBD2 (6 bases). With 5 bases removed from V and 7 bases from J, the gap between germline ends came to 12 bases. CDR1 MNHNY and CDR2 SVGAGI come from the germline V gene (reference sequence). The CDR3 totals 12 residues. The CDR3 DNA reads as TGTGCCAGCAGTCGGGACTCCTGGGAGCAGTACTTC. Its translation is CASSRDSWEQYF.

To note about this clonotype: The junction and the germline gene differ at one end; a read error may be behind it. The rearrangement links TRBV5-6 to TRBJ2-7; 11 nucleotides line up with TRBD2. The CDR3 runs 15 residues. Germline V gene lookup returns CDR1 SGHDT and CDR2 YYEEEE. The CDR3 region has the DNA TGTGCCAGCAGCTTGGAACTAGCGGGAGTCTACGAGCAGTGCTTC. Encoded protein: CASSLELAGVYEQCF.

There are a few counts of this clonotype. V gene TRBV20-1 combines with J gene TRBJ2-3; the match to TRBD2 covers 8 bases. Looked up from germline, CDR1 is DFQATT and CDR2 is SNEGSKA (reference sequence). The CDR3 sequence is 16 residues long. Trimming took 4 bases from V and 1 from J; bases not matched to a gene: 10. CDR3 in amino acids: CSATDRGGRGTDTQYF. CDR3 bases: TGCAGTGCTACAGACCGGGGGGGCCGGGGCACAGATACGCAGTATTTT.

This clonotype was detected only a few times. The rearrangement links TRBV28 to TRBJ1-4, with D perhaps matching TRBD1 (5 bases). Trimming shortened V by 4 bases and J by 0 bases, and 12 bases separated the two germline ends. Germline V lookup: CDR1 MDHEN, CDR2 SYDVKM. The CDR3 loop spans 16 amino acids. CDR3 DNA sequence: TGTGCCAGCAGTTGGCGGACACCTGCAACTAATGAAAAACTGTTTTTT. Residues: CASSWRTPATNEKLFF. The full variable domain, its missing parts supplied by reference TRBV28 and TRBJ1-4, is DVKVTQSSRYLVKRTGEKVFLECVQDMDHENMFWYRQDPGLGLRLIYFSYDVKMKEKGDIPEGYSVSREKKERFSLILESASTNQTSMYLCASSWRTPATNEKLFFGSGTQLSVL.

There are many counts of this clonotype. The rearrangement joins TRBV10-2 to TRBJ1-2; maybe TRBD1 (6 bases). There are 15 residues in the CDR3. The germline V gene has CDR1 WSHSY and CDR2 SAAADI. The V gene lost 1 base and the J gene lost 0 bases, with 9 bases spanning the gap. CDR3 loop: CASSEFEGANYGYTF. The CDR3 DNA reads TGCGCCAGCAGTGAGTTTGAGGGGGCTAACTATGGCTACACCTTC.

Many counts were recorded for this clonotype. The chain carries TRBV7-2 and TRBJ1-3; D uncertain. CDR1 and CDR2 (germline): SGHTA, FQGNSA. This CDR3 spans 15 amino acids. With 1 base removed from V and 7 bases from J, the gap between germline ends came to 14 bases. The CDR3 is CASSLEAGRRNTIYF. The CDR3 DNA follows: TGTGCCAGCAGCTTAGAAGCTGGAAGACGTAACACCATATATTTT.

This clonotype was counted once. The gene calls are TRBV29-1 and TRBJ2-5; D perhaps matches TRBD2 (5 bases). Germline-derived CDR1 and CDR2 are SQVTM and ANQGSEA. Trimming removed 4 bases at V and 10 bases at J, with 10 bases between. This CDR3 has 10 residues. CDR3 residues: CSVVREFQYF. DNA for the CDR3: TGCAGCGTTGTGAGGGAATTCCAGTACTTC.

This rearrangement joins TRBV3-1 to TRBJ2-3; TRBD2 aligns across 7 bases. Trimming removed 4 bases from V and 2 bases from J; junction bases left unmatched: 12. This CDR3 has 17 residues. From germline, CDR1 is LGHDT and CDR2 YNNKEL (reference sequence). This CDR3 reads CASSPTESSGLTDTQYF. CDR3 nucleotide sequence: TGTGCCAGCAGCCCCACGGAATCTAGCGGTCTCACAGATACGCAGTATTTT.

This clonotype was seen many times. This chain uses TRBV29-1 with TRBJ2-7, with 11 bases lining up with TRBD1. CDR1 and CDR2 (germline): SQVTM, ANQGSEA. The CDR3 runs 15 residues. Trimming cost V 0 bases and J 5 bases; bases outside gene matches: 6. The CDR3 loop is CSVEDPGQGAHEQYF. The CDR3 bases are TGCAGCGTTGAAGATCCCGGACAGGGGGCGCACGAGCAGTACTTC.

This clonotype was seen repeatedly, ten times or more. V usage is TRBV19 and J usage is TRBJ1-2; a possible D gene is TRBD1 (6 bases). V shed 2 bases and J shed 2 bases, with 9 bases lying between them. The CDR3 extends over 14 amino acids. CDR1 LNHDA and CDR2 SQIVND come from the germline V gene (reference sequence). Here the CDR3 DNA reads TGTGCCAGTAGTATAATGACAGGCAACTATGGCTACACCTTC. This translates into CASSIMTGNYGYTF.

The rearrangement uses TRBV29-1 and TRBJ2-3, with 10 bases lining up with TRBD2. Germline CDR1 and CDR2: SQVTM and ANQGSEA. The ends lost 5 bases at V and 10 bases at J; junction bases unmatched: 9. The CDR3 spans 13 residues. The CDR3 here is CSVTSGIYGAQYF. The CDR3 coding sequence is TGCAGCGTTACTAGCGGGATATATGGGGCGCAGTATTTT.